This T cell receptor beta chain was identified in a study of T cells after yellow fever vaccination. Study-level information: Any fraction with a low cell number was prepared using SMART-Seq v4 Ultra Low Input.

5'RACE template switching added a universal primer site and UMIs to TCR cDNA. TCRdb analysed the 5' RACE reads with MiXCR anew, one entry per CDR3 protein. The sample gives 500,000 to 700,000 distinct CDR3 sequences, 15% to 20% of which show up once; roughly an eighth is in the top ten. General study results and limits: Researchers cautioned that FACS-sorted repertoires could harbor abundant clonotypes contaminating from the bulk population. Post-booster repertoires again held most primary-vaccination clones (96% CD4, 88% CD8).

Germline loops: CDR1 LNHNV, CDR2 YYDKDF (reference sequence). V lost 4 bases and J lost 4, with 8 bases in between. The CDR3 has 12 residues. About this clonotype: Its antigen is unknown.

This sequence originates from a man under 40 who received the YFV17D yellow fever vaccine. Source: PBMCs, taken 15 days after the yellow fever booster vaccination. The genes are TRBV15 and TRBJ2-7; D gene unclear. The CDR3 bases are TGTGCCACCAGCAAAGGATCGTACGAGCAGTACTTC. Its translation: CATSKGSYEQYF.